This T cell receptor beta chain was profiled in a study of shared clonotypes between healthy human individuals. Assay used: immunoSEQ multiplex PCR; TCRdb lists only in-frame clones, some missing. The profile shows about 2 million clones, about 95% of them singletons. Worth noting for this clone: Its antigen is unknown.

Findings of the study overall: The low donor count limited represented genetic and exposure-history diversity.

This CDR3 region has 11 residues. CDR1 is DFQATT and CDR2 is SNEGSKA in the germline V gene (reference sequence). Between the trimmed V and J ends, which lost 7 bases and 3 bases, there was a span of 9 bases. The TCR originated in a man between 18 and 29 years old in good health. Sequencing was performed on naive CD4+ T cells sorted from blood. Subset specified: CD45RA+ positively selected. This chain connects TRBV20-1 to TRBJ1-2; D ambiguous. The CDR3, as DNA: TGCAGTGTGCCCGGGGACTATGGCTACACCTTC. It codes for CSVPGDYGYTF.